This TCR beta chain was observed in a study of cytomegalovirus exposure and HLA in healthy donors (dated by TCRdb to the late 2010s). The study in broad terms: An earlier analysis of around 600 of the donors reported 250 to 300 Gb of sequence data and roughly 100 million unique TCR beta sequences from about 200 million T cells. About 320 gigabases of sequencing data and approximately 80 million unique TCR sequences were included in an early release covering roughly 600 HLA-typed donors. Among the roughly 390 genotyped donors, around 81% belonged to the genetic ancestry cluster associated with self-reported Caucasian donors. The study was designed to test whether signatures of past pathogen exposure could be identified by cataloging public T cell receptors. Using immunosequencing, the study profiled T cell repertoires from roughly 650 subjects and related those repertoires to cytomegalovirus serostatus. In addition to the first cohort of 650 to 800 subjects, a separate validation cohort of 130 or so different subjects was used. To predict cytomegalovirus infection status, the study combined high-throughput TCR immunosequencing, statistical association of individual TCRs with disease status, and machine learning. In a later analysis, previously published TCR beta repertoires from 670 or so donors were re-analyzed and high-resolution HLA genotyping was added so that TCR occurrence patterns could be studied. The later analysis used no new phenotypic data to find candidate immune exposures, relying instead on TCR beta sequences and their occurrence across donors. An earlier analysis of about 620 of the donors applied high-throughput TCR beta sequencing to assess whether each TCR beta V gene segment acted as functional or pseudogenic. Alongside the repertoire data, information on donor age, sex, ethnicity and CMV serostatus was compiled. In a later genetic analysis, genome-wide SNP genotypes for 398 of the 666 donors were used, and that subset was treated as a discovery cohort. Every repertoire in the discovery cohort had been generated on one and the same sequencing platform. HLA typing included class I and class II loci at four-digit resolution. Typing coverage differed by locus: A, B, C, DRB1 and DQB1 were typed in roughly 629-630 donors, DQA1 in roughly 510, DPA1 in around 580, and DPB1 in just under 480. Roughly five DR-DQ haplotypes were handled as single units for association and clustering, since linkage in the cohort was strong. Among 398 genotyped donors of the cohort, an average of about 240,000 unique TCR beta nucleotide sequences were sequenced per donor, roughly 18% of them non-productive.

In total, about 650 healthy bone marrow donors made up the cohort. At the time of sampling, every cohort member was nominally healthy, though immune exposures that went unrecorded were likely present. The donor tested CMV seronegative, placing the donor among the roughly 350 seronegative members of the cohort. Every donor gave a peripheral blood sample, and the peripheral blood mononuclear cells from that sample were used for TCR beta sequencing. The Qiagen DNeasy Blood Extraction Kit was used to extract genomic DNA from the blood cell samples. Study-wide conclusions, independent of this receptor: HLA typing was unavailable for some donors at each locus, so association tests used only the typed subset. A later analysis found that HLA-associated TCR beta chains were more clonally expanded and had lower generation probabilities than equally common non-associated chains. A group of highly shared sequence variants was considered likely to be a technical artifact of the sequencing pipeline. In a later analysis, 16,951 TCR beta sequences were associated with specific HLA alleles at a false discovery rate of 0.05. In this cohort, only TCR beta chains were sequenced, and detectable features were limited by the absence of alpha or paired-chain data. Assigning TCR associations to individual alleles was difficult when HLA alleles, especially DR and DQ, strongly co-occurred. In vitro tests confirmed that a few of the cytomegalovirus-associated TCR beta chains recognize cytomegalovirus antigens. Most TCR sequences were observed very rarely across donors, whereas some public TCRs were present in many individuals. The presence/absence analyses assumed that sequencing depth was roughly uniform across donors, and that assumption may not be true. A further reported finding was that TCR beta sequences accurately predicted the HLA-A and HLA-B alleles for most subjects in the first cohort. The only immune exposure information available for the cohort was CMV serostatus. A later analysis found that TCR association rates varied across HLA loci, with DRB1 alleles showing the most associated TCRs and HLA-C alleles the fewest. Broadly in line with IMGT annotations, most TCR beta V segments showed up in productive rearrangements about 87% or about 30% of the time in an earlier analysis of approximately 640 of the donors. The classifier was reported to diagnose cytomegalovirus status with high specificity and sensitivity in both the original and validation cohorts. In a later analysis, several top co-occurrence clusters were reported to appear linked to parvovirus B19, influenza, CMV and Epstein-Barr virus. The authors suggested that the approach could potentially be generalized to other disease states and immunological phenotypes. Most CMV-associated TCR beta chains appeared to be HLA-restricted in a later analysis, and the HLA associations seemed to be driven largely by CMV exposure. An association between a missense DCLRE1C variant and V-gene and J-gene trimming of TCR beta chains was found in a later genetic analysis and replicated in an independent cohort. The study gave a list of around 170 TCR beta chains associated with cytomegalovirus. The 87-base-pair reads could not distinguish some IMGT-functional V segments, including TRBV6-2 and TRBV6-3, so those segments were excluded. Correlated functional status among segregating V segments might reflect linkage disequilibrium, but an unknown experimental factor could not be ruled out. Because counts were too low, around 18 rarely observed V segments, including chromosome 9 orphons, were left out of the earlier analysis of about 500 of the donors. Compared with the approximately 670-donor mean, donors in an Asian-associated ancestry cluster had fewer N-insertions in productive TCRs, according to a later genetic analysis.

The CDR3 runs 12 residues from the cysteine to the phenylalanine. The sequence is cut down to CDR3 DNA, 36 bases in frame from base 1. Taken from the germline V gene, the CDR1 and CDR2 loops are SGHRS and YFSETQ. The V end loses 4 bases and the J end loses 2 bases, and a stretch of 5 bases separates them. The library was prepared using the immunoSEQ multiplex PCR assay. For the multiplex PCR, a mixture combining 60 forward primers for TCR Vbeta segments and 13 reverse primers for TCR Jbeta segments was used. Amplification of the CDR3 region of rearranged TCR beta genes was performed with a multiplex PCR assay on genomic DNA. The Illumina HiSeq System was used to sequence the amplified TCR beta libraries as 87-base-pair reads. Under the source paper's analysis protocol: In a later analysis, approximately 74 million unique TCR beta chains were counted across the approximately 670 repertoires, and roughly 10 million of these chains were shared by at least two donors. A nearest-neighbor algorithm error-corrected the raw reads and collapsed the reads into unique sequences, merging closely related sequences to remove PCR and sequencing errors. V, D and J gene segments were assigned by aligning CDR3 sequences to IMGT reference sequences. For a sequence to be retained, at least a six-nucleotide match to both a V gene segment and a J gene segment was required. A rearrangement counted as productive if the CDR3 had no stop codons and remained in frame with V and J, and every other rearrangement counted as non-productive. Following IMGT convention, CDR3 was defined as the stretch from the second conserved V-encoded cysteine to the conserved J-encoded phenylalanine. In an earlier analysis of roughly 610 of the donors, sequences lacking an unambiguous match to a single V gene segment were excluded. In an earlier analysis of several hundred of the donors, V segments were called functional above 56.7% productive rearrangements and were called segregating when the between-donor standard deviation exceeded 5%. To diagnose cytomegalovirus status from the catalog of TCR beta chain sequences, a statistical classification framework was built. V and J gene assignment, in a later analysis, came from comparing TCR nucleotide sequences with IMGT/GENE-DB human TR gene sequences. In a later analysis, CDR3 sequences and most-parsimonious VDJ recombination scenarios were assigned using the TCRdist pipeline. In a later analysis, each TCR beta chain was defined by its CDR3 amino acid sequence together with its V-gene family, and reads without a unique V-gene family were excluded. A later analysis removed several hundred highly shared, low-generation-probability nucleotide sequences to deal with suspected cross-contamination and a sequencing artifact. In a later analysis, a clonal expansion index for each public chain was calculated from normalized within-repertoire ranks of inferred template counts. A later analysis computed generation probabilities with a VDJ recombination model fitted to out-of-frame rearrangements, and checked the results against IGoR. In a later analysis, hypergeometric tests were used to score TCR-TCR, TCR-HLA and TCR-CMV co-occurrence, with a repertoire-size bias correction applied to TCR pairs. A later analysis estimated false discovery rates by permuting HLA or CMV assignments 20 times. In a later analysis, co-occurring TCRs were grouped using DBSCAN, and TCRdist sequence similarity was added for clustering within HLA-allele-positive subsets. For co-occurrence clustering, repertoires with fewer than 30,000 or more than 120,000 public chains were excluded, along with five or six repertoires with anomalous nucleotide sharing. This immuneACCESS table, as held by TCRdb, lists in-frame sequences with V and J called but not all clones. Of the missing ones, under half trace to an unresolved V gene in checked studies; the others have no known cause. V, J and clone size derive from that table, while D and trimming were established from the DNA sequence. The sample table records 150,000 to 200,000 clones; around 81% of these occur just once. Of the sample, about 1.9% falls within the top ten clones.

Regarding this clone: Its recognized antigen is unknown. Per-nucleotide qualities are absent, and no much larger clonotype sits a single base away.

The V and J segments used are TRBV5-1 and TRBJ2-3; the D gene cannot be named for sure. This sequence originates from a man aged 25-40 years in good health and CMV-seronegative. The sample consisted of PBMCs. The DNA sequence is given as TGCGCCAGCAGCGTGTACACAGATACGCAGTATTTT. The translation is CASSVYTDTQYF.